The TCR beta chain described here comes from a study of T cells expressing NK-cell markers. Study background: One of eight sequenced donors was HCMV-seronegative; the other seven were seropositive.

Regarding the study as a whole: The same clonotypes also predominated in the CD3+CD56-NKG2C+ fraction of several donors. There remained a lack of clarity about HCMV specificity of expanded NKG2C+ T cell clones. Of the CD8+ T cells in roughly 6 donors, roughly 1.0-7.5% belonged to dominant NKG2C+ clonotypes.

Note on this clonotype: The antigen remains undetermined.

The CDR3 contains 15 residues. The germline gives CDR1 SGHNT, CDR2 YENEEA. TCRdb reprocessed the 5' RACE reads and reports one entry per CDR3 protein, with no DNA. The sample is made up of about 550,000 distinct CDR3 sequences, and the top ten hold 3% to 4.5% of it. What was sequenced was blood T cells: a sorted CD56 or NKG2C T cell subset, CD4+ or CD8+ T cells, or bulk PBMC T cells (not recorded which). This chain uses TRBV11-3 with TRBJ2-5; TCRdb's assignment of TRBD2 cannot be checked, as there is no DNA. The source of this sequence is a man aged 18-30 years in good health. CDR3 protein: CASSLEGGSQETQYF.